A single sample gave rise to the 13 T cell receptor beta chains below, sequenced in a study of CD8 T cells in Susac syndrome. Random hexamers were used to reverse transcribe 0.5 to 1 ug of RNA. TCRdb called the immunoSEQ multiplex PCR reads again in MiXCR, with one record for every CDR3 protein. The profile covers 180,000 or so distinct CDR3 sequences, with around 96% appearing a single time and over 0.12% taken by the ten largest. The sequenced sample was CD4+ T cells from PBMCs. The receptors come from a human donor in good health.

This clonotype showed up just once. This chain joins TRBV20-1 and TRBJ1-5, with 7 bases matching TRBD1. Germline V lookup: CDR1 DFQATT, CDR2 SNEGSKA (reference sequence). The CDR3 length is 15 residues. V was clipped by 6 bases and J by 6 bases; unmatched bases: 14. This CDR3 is CSASTGVGSSQPQHF. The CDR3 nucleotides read TGCAGTGCGAGCACAGGGGTCGGGTCTTCTCAGCCCCAGCATTTT.

The CDR3 DNA is TGCGCCAGCAGCCTGGGACTAGCGGGGGGGACCGGGGAGCTGTTTTTT. It translates to CASSLGLAGGTGELFF. This chain uses TRBV4-3 with TRBJ2-2, with TRBD2 identical over 16 bases. Trimming took 4 bases from V and 5 from J; bases not matched to a gene: 1. CDR3 length: 16 residues. Germline lookup yields CDR1 LGHNA and CDR2 YSLEER.

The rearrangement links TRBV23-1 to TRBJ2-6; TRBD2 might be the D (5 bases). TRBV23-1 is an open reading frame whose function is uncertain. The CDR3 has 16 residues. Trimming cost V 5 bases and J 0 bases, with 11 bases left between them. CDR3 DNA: TGCGCCAGCAGTGATACCGGGATCTCTGGGGCCAACGTCCTGACTTTC. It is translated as CASSDTGISGANVLTF.

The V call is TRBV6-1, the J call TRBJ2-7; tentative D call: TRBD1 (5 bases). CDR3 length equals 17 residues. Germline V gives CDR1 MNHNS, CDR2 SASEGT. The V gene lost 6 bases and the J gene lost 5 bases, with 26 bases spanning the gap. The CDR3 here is CASSSDTVGVGFDEQYF. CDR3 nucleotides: TGTGCCAGCAGCTCCGACACGGTAGGGGTGGGGTTCGACGAGCAGTACTTC.

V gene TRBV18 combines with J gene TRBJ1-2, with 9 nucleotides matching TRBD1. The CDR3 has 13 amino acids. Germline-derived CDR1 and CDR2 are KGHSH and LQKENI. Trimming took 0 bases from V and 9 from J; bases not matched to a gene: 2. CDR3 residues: CASSPPGQGSYTF. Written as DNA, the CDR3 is TGTGCCAGCTCACCACCCGGACAGGGGAGCTACACCTTC.

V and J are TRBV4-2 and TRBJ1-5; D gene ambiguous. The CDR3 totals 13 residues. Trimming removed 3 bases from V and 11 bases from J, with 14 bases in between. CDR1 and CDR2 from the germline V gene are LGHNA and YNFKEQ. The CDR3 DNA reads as TGTGCCAGCAGCCAGGAACGGGTAGAAGCCCAGCATTTT. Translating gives CASSQERVEAQHF.

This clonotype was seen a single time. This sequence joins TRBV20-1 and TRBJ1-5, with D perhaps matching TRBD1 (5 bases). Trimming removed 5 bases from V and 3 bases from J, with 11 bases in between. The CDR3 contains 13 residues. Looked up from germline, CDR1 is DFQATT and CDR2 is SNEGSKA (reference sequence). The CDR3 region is CSAFREPNQPQHF. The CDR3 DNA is TGCAGTGCTTTCAGGGAACCCAATCAGCCCCAGCATTTT.

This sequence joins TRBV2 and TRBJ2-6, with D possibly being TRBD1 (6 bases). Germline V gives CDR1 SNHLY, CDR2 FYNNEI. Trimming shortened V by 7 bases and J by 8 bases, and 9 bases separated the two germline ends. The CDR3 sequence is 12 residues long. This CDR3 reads CASNRDTNVLTF. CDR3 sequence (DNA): TGTGCCAGCAACAGGGATACCAACGTCCTGACTTTC.

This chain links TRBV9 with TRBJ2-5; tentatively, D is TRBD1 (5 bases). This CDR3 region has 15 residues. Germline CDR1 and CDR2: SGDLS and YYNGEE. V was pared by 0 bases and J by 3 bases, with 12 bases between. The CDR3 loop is CASSVAPGREETQYF. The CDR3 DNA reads TGTGCCAGCAGCGTAGCACCGGGCAGGGAAGAGACCCAGTACTTC.

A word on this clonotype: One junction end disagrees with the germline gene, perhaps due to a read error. In DNA, the CDR3 is TGTGCCAGCAGTTACCCTCCCGGGACGGCGAACACCGGGGAGCTGTTTTTT. Translation gives CASSYPPGTANTGELFF. This chain connects TRBV24-1 to TRBJ2-2, with D perhaps being TRBD1 or TRBD2 (5 bases each). Germline V gene lookup returns CDR1 KGHDR and CDR2 SFDVKD. This CDR3 spans 17 amino acids.

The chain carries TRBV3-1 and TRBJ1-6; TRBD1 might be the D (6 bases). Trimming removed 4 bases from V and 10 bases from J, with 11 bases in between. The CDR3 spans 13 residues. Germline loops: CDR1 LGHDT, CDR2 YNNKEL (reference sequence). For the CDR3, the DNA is TGTGCCAGCAGCCCGACGGACAGCTCACCCCTCCACTTT. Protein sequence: CASSPTDSSPLHF.

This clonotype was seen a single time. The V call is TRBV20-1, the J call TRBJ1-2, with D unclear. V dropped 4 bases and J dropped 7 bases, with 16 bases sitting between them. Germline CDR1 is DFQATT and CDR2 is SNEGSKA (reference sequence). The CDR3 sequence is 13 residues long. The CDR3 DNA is TGCAGTGCTATAGCGACGGCGAATAGTGGCTACACCTTC. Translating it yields CSAIATANSGYTF.

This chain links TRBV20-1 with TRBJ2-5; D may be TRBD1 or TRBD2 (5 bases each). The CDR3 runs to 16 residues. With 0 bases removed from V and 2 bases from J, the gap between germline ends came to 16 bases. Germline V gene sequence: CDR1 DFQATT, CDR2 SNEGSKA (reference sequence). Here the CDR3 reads CSARDVTGRGQETQYF. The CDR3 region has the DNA TGCAGTGCTAGAGATGTTACGGGGCGAGGGCAAGAGACCCAGTACTTC.